This TCR beta chain was identified during a study of T cell repertoires in ileal Crohn's disease. Note on this clone: Its specificity is unknown.

CDR1 is SGHNT and CDR2 is YENEEA in the germline V gene. The CDR3 has 15 amino acids. Between the trimmed V and J ends, which lost 1 base and 4 bases, there was a span of 14 bases. Study-wide results and limits: Endoscopic recurrence occurred in every patient whose clonality exceeded 26.8%.

Sequenced by immunoSEQ multiplex PCR; TCRdb stores in-frame clones only, minus some. The table has 16,000 or so clones, 75% to 85% seen once. The chain uses TRBV11-3 and TRBJ2-7; a possible D gene is TRBD1 (7 bases). Sequencing was done on a sample of ileal tissue. The TCR originated in an adult with Crohn's disease. In DNA, the CDR3 is TGTGCCAGCAGCTTAGGGGGGGCAGGGGGATACGAGCAGTACGTC. Translation gives CASSLGGAGGYEQYV.